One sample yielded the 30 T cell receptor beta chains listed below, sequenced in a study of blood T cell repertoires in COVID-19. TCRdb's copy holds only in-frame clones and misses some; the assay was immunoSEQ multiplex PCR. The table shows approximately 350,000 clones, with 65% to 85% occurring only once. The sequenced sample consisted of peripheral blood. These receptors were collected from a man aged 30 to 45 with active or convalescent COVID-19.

In nucleotides, the CDR3 is TGTGCCAGCAGTTTGGGACTAGCGCCCAATGAGCAGTTCTTC. Protein sequence: CASSLGLAPNEQFF. The chain joins TRBV28 to TRBJ2-1, with 10 bases fitting TRBD2. V dropped 3 bases and J dropped 6; count of bases not matched to a gene: 2. Germline CDR1 reads MDHEN; CDR2 reads SYDVKM. This CDR3 contains 14 residues.

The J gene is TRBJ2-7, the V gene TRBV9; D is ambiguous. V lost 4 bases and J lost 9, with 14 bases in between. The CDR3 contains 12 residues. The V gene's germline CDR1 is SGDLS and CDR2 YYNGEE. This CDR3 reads CASSPDGGGQYF. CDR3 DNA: TGTGCCAGCAGCCCAGACGGCGGTGGGCAGTACTTC. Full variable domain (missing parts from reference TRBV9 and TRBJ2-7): DSGVTQTPKHLITATGQRVTLRCSPRSGDLSVYWYQQSLDQGLQFLIQYYNGEERAKGNILERFSAQQFPDLHSELNLSSLELGDSALYFCASSPDGGGQYFGPGTRLTVT.

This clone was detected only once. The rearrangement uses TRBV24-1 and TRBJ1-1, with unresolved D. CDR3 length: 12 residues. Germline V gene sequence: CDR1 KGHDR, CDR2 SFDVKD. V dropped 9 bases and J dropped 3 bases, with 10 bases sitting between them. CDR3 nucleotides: TGTGCCACCTCGAACCCGGACACTGAAGCTTTCTTT. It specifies CATSNPDTEAFF.

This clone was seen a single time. CDR3 amino acids: CASSQAGGSYNEQFF. The CDR3 region has the DNA TGCGCCAGCAGCCAAGCGGGAGGTTCCTACAATGAGCAGTTCTTC. V is TRBV4-3 and J is TRBJ2-1; 7 positions agree with TRBD2. The CDR3 length is 15 residues. Trimming removed 1 base from V and 1 base from J; junction bases left unmatched: 1. Per germline, CDR1 LGHNA and CDR2 YSLEER.

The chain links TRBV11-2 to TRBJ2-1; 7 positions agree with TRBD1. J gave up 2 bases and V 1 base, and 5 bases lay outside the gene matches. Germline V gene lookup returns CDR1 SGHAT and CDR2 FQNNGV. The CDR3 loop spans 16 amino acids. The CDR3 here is CASSLGDRVTYNEQFF. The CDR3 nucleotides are TGTGCCAGCAGCTTAGGTGACAGGGTTACCTACAATGAGCAGTTCTTC.

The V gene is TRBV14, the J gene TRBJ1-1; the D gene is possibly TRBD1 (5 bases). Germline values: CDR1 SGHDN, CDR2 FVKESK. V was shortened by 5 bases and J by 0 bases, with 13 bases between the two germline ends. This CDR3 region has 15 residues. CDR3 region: CASSNLGGMNTEAFF. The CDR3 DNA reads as TGTGCCAGCAGCAACCTGGGGGGTATGAACACTGAAGCTTTCTTT.

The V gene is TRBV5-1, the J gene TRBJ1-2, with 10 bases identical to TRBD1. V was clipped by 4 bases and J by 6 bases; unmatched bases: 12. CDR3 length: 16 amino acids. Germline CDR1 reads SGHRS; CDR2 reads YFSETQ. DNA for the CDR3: TGCGCCAGCAGCCCCCCACTCGGACAGGGGGAGAATGGCTACACCTTC. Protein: CASSPPLGQGENGYTF.

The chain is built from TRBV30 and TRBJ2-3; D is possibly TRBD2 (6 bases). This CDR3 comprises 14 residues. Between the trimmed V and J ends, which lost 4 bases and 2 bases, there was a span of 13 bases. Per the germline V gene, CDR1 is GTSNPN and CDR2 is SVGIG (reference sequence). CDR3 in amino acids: CAWTLGLPTDTQYF. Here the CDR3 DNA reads TGTGCCTGGACCCTAGGACTACCCACAGATACGCAGTATTTT.

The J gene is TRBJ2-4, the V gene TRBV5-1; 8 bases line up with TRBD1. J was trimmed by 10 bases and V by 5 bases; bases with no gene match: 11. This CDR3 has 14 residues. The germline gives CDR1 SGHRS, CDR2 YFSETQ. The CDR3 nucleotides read TGCGCCAGCAGGGTGGGACAGGCCGCTTATATTCAGTACTTC. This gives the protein CASRVGQAAYIQYF.

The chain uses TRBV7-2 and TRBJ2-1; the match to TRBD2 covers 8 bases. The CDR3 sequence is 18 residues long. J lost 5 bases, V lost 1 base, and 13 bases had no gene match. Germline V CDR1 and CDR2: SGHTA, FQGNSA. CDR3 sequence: CASSLVRTSPAFNNEQFF. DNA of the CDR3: TGTGCCAGCAGCTTAGTTAGGACTAGCCCGGCCTTTAACAATGAGCAGTTCTTC.

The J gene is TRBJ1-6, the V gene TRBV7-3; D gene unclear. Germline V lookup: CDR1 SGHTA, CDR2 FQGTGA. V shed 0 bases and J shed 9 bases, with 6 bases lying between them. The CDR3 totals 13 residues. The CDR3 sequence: CASSLTFLSPLHF. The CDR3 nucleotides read TGTGCCAGCAGCTTAACTTTTCTTTCACCCCTCCACTTT.

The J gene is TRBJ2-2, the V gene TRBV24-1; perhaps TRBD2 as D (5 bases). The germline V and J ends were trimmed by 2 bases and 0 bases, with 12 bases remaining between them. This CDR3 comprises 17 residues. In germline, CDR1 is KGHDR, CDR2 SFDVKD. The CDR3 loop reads CATSDSRRGTNTGELFF. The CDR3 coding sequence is TGTGCCACCAGTGATTCCCGACGGGGAACGAACACCGGGGAGCTGTTTTTT.

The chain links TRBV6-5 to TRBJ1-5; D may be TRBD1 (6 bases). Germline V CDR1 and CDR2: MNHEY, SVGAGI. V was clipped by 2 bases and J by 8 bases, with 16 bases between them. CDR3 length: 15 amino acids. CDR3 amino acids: CASSYGWGREEPQHF. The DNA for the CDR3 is TGTGCCAGCAGTTACGGGTGGGGGCGAGAGGAGCCCCAGCATTTT.

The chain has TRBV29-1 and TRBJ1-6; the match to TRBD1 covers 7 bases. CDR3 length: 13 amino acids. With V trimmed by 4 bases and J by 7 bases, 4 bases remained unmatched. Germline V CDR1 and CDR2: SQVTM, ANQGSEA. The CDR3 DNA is TGCAGCGTTGGGGGGACAGCCAATTCACCCCTCCACTTT. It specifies CSVGGTANSPLHF.

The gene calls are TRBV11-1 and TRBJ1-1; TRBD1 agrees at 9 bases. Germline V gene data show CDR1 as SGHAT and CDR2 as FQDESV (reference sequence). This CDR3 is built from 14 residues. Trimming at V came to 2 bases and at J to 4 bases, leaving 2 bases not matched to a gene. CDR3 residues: CASSLRTGATEAFF. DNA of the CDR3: TGTGCCAGCAGCTTACGGACAGGGGCCACTGAAGCTTTCTTT. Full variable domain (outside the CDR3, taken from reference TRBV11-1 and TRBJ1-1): EAEVAQSPRYKITEKSQAVAFWCDPISGHATLYWYRQILGQGPELLVQFQDESVVDDSQLPKDRFSAERLKGVDSTLKIQPAELGDSAMYLCASSLRTGATEAFFGQGTRLTVV.

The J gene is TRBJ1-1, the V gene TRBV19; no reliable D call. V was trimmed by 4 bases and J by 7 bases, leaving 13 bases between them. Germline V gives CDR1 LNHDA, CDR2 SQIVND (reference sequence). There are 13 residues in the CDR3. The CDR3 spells CASSSSGMSEAFF. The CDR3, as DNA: TGTGCCAGTAGTAGTTCCGGGATGAGTGAAGCTTTCTTT.

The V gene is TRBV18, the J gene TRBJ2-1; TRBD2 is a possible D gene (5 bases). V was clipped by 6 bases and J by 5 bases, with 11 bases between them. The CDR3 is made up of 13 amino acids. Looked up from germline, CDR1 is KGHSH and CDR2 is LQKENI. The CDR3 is CASSDGLHNEQFF. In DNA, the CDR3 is TGTGCCAGCTCGGACGGACTTCACAATGAGCAGTTCTTC. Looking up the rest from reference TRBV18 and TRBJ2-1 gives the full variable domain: NAGVMQNPRHLVRRRGQEARLRCSPMKGHSHVYWYRQLPEEGLKFMVYLQKENIIDESGMPKERFSAEFPKEGPSILRIQQVVRGDSAAYFCASSDGLHNEQFFGPGTRLTVL.

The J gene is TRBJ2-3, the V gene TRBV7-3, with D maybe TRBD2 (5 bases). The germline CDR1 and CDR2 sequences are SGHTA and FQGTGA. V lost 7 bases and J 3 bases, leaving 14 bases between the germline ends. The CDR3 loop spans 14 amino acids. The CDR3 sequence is CASKDGMLTDTQYF. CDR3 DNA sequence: TGTGCCAGCAAGGACGGGATGTTGACAGATACGCAGTATTTT.

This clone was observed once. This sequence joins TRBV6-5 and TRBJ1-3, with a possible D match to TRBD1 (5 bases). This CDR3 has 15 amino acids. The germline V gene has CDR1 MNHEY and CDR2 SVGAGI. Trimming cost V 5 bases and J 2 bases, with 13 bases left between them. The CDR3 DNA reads TGTGCCAGCAGTCAACGGGGGGAAACTGGAAACACCATATATTTT. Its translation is CASSQRGETGNTIYF.

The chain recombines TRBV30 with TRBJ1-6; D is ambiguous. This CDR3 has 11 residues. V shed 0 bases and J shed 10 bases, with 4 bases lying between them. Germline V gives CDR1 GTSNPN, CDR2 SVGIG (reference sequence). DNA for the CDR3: TGTGCCTGGAGTGTTAAATCACCCCTCCACTTT. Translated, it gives CAWSVKSPLHF.

CDR3 sequence reads: CASSLRGTQETQYF. CDR3 coding DNA: TGTGCCAGCTCCCTGCGGGGCACACAAGAGACCCAGTACTTC. The J gene is TRBJ2-5, the V gene TRBV18; D may be TRBD2 (6 bases). The CDR3 runs 14 residues. Germline CDR1 and CDR2: KGHSH and LQKENI. Trimming shortened V by 6 bases and J by 2 bases, and 13 bases separated the two germline ends.

CDR3 bases: TGTGCCAGCAGCAAACTCCCGGGACAGCTCTATGGCTACACCTTC. Amino acids: CASSKLPGQLYGYTF. The chain links TRBV6-2 or TRBV6-3 to TRBJ1-2, with 7 bases fitting TRBD1. This CDR3 has 15 amino acids. In germline, CDR1 is MNHEY, CDR2 SVGEGT. J gave up 4 bases and V 6 bases, and 11 bases lay outside the gene matches.

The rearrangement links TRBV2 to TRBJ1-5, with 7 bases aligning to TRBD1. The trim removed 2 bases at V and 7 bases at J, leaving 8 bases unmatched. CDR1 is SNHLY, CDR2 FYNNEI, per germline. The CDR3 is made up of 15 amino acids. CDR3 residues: CASSENLAGGQPQHF. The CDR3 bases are TGTGCCAGCAGTGAAAATTTGGCAGGGGGACAGCCCCAGCATTTT.

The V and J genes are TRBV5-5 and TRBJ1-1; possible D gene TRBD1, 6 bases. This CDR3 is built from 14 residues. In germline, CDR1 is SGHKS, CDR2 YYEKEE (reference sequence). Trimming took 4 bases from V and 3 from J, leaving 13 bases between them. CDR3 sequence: CASSAYRVYTEAFF. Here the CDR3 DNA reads TGTGCCAGCAGCGCGTACAGGGTTTACACTGAAGCTTTCTTT.

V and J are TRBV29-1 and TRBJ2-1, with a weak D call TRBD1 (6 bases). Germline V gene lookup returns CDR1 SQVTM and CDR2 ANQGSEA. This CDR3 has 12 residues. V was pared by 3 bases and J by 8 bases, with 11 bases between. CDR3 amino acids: CSVDSGVDEQFF. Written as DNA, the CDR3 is TGCAGCGTTGATTCAGGGGTCGATGAGCAGTTCTTC.

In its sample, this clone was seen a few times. The DNA of the CDR3 is TGTGCCATCAGTGAGGGGGCCAACACTGAAGCTTTCTTT. Encoded protein: CAISEGANTEAFF. The chain is built from TRBV10-3 and TRBJ1-1, with D maybe TRBD1 (5 bases). CDR3 length equals 13 residues. V was cut by 2 bases and J by 2 bases, with 6 bases left in between. The germline V gene encodes CDR1 ENHRY and CDR2 SYGVKD.

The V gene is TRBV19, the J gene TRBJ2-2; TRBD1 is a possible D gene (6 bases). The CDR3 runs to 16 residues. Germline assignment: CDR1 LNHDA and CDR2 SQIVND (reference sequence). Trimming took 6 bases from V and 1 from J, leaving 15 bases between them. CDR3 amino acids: CASSTVQGRNTGELFF. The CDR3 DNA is TGTGCCAGTAGCACCGTACAGGGTCGGAACACCGGGGAGCTGTTTTTT.

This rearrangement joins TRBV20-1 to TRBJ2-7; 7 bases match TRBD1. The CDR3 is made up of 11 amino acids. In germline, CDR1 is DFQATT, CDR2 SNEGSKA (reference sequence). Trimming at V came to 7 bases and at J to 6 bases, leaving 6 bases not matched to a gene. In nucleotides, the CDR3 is TGCAGTGGGACTCCAGGGGGCGAGCAGTACTTC. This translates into CSGTPGGEQYF.

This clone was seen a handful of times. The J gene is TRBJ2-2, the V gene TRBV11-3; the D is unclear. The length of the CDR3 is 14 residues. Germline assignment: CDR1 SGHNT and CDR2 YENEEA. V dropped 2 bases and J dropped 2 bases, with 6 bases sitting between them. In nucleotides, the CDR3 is TGTGCCAGCAGCTTAACAGCTAACACCGGGGAGCTGTTTTTT. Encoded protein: CASSLTANTGELFF. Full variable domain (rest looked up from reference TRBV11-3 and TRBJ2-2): EAGVVQSPRYKIIEKKQPVAFWCNPISGHNTLYWYLQNLGQGPELLIRYENEEAVDDSQLPKDRFSAERLKGVDSTLKIQPAELGDSAVYLCASSLTANTGELFFGEGSRLTVL.

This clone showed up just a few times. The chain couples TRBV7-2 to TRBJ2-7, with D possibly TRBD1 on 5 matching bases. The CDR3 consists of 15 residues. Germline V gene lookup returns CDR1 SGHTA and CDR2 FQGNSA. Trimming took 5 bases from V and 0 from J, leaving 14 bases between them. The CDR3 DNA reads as TGTGCCAGCAGCCCGAGGACACTTCCCTCCTACGAGCAGTACTTC. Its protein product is CASSPRTLPSYEQYF.